The 2 T cell receptor beta chains given below trace back to one sample, sequenced in a study of blood T cell repertoires in COVID-19. Method: immunoSEQ multiplex PCR; TCRdb's copy keeps in-frame clones and lacks some. The table has roughly 500,000 clones, approximately 91% seen once. Sequencing used PBMCs or T cells enriched from blood (not recorded which). These TCRs come from a woman aged 55-75 years who had recovered from COVID-19.

V is TRBV19 and J is TRBJ1-2; D may be TRBD1 (6 bases). There are 13 residues in the CDR3. V gave up 4 bases and J gave up 4 bases, with 10 bases separating them. Germline CDR1 and CDR2: LNHDA and SQIVND (reference sequence). DNA of the CDR3: TGTGCCAGTAGTAGCACAGGGACCTATGGCTACACCTTC. It is translated as CASSSTGTYGYTF. Together with reference TRBV19 and TRBJ1-2, the CDR3 gives the full variable domain: DGGITQSPKYLFRKEGQNVTLSCEQNLNHDAMYWYRQDPGQGLRLIYYSQIVNDFQKGDIAEGYSVSREKKESFPLTVTSAQKNPTAFYLCASSSTGTYGYTFGSGTRLTVV.

This chain joins TRBV5-1 and TRBJ1-2, with D possibly being TRBD1 (5 bases). The V gene lost 1 base and the J gene lost 8 bases, with 9 bases spanning the gap. CDR1 SGHRS and CDR2 YFSETQ come from the germline V gene. The CDR3 extends over 12 amino acids. CDR3 sequence reads: CASSLMGRGYTF. As DNA, the CDR3 is TGCGCCAGCAGCTTGATGGGGCGAGGCTACACCTTC.